This T cell receptor beta chain is from a study of T cell responses to AZD1222 COVID-19 vaccine. Turning to the study itself: Second doses at about 4 or about 12 weeks were pooled. Study results and caveats: There were vaccine-associated CD4 TCRs across spike, dominant at 160-218 and 743-854. Reportedly, nearly half of unique spike TCRs recognized epitopes outside B.1.351/B.1.1.7 mutations.

Clones were sequenced by immunoSEQ multiplex PCR, and TCRdb holds only the in-frame ones, with some missing. This table holds about 100,000 clones, about 83% found once. The germline V gene encodes CDR1 SGHRS and CDR2 YFSETQ. Trimming took 3 bases from V and 0 from J, leaving 12 bases between them. The CDR3 has 15 residues. With respect to this clone: The antigen is unknown.

The sample in question was peripheral blood, obtained on day 0 of AZD1222 vaccination. The clonotype originates from an adult in good health. The rearrangement uses TRBV5-1 and TRBJ1-2; D unresolved. Written as DNA, the CDR3 is TGCGCCAGCAGCTATGGACGGTTAGCTAACTATGGCTACACCTTC. This codes for CASSYGRLANYGYTF.